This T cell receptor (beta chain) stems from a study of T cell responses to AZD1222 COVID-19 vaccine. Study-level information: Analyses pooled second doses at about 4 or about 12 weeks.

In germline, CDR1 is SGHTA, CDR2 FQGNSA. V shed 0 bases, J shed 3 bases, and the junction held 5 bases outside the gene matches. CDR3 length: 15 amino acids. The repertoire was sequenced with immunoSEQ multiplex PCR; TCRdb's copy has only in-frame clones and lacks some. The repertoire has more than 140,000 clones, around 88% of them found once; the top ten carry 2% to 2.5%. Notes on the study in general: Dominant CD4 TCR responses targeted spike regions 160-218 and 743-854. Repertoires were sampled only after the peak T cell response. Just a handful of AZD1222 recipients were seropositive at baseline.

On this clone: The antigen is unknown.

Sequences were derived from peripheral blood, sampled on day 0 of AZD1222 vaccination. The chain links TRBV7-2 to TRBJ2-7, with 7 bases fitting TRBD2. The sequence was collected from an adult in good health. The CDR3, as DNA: TGTGCCAGCAGCTTAGCTACGGGAGGATACTACGAGCAGTACTTC. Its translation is CASSLATGGYYEQYF.